The rows below give T cell receptor beta chains drawn from one sample of a study of control samples from healthy donors and cancer patients. Using immunoSEQ multiplex PCR, the repertoire was profiled, and TCRdb retains in-frame clones only, with some absent. The sample shows about 94,000 clones, less than 95% of them seen only once. Sequences were obtained from blood. Receptor source: a woman in her late teens or twenties in good health. CDR3s include the opening cysteine and the closing phenylalanine or tryptophan. The D gene is left open where the match is weak. The size field is filled for only some rows; it gives once, few, many or a size class.

D: NA; size: NA; J: TRBJ1-1; V: TRBV2; CDR3: CARSPLGVRGSTEAFF; DNA: TGTGCCAGATCCCCCTTGGGTGTAAGAGGCAGCACTGAAGCTTTCTTT
D: NA; size: NA; J: TRBJ1-5; V: TRBV6-5; CDR3: CASSYRGPEGNQPQHF; DNA: TGTGCCAGCAGTTACCGAGGACCAGAGGGCAATCAGCCCCAGCATTTT
D: NA; size: once; J: TRBJ1-4; V: TRBV29-1; CDR3: CSVGRGTNEKLFF; DNA: TGCAGCGTCGGTCGGGGAACTAATGAAAAACTGTTTTTT
D: TRBD1; size: NA; J: TRBJ1-5; V: TRBV2; CDR3: CASSPTGADYNQPQHF; DNA: TGTGCCAGCAGTCCCACAGGGGCCGACTACAATCAGCCCCAGCATTTT
D: NA; size: once; J: TRBJ1-2; V: TRBV2; CDR3: CASGPSWDLNLHYGYTF; DNA: TGTGCCAGCGGCCCCTCATGGGACCTAAACCTTCACTATGGCTACACCTTC
D: NA; size: NA; J: TRBJ1-4; V: TRBV19; CDR3: CASSIFGSSTNEKLFF; DNA: TGTGCCAGTAGTATCTTTGGGTCATCGACTAATGAAAAACTGTTTTTT
D: NA; size: NA; J: TRBJ1-2; V: TRBV18; CDR3: CASSPPVKVFGYTF; DNA: TGTGCCAGCTCACCCCCGGTTAAGGTTTTTGGCTACACCTTC
D: NA; size: NA; J: TRBJ1-5; V: TRBV7-8; CDR3: CASSSFEWGGNQPQHF; DNA: TGTGCCAGCAGCTCATTTGAGTGGGGAGGAAATCAGCCCCAGCATTTT
D: NA; size: NA; J: TRBJ1-6; V: TRBV27; CDR3: CASRDSGPHRNSPLHF; DNA: TGTGCCAGCCGCGACTCGGGTCCCCATAGGAATTCACCCCTCCACTTT
D: NA; size: NA; J: TRBJ1-5; V: TRBV5-6; CDR3: CASSPGGGSQPQHF; DNA: TGTGCCAGCAGCCCCGGCGGGGGTTCTCAGCCCCAGCATTTT
D: TRBD1; size: NA; J: TRBJ1-4; V: TRBV19; CDR3: CASSILDRVNEKLFF; DNA: TGTGCCAGTAGTATCCTCGACAGGGTGAATGAAAAACTGTTTTTT
D: NA; size: NA; J: TRBJ1-6; V: TRBV28; CDR3: CASRGSSSYNSPLHF; DNA: TGTGCCAGCAGGGGGTCGAGCTCCTATAATTCACCCCTCCACTTT
D: NA; size: NA; J: TRBJ2-3; V: TRBV3-1/TRBV3-2; CDR3: CASNSRGITGRGTDAQYF; DNA: TGTGCCAGCAACAGCCGGGGAATAACAGGGAGGGGCACAGATGCGCAGTATTTT
D: TRBD2; size: NA; J: TRBJ2-1; V: TRBV2; CDR3: CASSARSGGIEQFF; DNA: TGTGCCAGCAGTGCTCGGAGCGGGGGAATTGAGCAGTTCTTC
D: TRBD1; size: NA; J: TRBJ1-1; V: TRBV5-4; CDR3: CASSEGGTGQNTEAFF; DNA: TGTGCCAGCAGCGAGGGGGGGACAGGGCAGAACACTGAAGCTTTCTTT
D: NA; size: NA; J: TRBJ2-5; V: TRBV6-1; CDR3: CASSETSQETQYF; DNA: TGTGCCAGCAGTGAGACCTCCCAAGAGACCCAGTACTTC